One and the same sample provided the 24 T cell receptor beta chains below, sequenced in a study of identical twins. TCRdb processed the 5' RACE reads anew with MiXCR; each CDR3 protein has one entry. The sample lists around 1.7 million distinct CDR3 sequences; 25% to 35% were seen once. The sequencing input was cord blood. The receptors come from a newborn girl in good health.

This clonotype was seen a handful of times. The chain uses TRBV5-1 and TRBJ1-1, with 9 nucleotides matching TRBD1. This CDR3 is 18 amino acids long. The ends lost 1 base at V and 1 base at J; junction bases unmatched: 11. Per germline, CDR1 SGHRS and CDR2 YFSETQ. CDR3 loop: CASSLRGHRGQGNTEAFF. CDR3 in DNA: TGCGCCAGCAGCTTGAGGGGGCACAGGGGGCAAGGGAACACTGAAGCTTTCTTT. The whole variable domain, filled in from reference TRBV5-1 and TRBJ1-1, reads KAGVTQTPRYLIKTRGQQVTLSCSPISGHRSVSWYQQTPGQGLQFLFEYFSETQRNKGNFPGRFSGRQFSNSRSEMNVSTLELGDSALYLCASSLRGHRGQGNTEAFFGQGTRLTVV.

This chain joins TRBV10-1 and TRBJ2-1, with 10 bases aligning to TRBD2. The better agreement between TRBJ2-7 and the DNA end casts doubt on the J call. Per the germline V gene, CDR1 is WNHNN and CDR2 is SYGVQD (reference sequence). The CDR3 totals 15 residues. CDR3 nucleotide sequence: TGCGCCAGCAGCGCACTAGCGGGGTCCTACAATGAGCAGTACTTC. Protein: CASSALAGSYNEQYF.

The chain employs TRBV10-3 and TRBJ2-3; 8 bases align to TRBD1. The CDR3 is 22 residues long. Losses at the gene ends were 2 bases for V and 2 bases for J; bases not matched to a gene: 24. Looked up from germline, CDR1 is ENHRY and CDR2 is SYGVKD. The CDR3 spells CAISEQSLGRQGAYLNTDTQYF. The CDR3 region has the DNA TGTGCCATCAGTGAGCAGAGTTTGGGCAGGCAGGGGGCTTACTTAAACACAGATACGCAGTATTTT.

A word on this clonotype: The junction and the germline gene differ at one end; a read error may be behind it. This rearrangement joins TRBV2 to TRBJ1-2; 7 nucleotides match TRBD1. Germline V gives CDR1 SNHLY, CDR2 FYNNEI. CDR3 length equals 17 residues. The DNA of the CDR3 is TGTACCAGCAGTGTAAAGCGACAGGGCCCATTAAACTATGGCTACACCTTC. This gives the protein CTSSVKRQGPLNYGYTF.

This clonotype was seen many times. The V and J genes are TRBV9 and TRBJ2-7; D unresolved. Germline V CDR1 and CDR2: SGDLS, YYNGEE. V was pared by 0 bases and J by 0 bases, with 4 bases between. The CDR3 runs to 13 residues. The CDR3 protein is CASSVDSSYEQYF. In DNA, the CDR3 is TGTGCCAGCAGCGTAGACAGCTCCTACGAGCAGTACTTC.

This clonotype was seen repeatedly, ten times or more. The chain combines TRBV12-3 or TRBV12-4 with TRBJ2-5, with D unclear. CDR3 length equals 14 residues. V lost 1 base and J 4 bases, leaving 10 bases between the germline ends. The CDR3 sequence is CASSLGASRETQYF. The CDR3 DNA is TGTGCCAGCAGTTTAGGGGCCAGCCGAGAGACCCAGTACTTC.

CDR3 region: CASSLRTRGDEQFF. CDR3 DNA sequence: TGTGCCAGCAGCTTACGTACTAGGGGGGATGAGCAGTTCTTC. The genes are TRBV7-9 and TRBJ2-1; D tentatively fits TRBD1 or TRBD2 (6 bases each). This CDR3 region has 14 residues. CDR1 is SEHNR and CDR2 is FQNEAQ in the germline V gene (reference sequence). The ends were cut back, 2 bases at V and 8 bases at J, with 13 bases in the middle.

The V call is TRBV14, the J call TRBJ2-3; D is unclear. This CDR3 has 13 amino acids. Trimming removed 3 bases at V and 5 bases at J, with 9 bases between. Germline V lookup: CDR1 SGHDN, CDR2 FVKESK. This CDR3 is CASSQFTQDTQYF. In nucleotides, the CDR3 is TGTGCCAGCAGCCAGTTTACCCAAGATACGCAGTATTTT.

This chain uses TRBV5-1 with TRBJ2-5, with D perhaps matching TRBD1 or TRBD2 (5 bases each). Trimming removed 4 bases at V and 11 bases at J, with 30 bases between. Germline CDR1 SGHRS, CDR2 YFSETQ. The CDR3 covers 17 residues. CDR3 DNA sequence: TGCGCCAGCAGCCTAAGGACCGGCCGCCGGGGCTACAATGAGCAGTACTTC. This gives the protein CASSLRTGRRGYNEQYF.

The CDR3 DNA is TGCAGCGTTGAAGTCGCTGGACAGCCACAAGAGACCCAGTACTTC. Protein sequence: CSVEVAGQPQETQYF. The chain has TRBV29-1 and TRBJ2-5; maybe TRBD1 (6 bases). The V gene's germline CDR1 is SQVTM and CDR2 ANQGSEA. Trimming took off 1 base at V and 2 bases at J, with 14 bases between the two ends. CDR3 length: 15 residues.

This clonotype was seen a handful of times. The chain uses TRBV3-1 and TRBJ2-5; D gene ambiguous. CDR3 length: 13 residues. The V gene lost 4 bases and the J gene lost 5 bases, with 11 bases spanning the gap. Germline values: CDR1 LGHDT, CDR2 YNNKEL (reference sequence). The CDR3 DNA reads TGTGCCAGCAGCCGCTTACGTTGGGAGACCCAGTACTTC. This encodes CASSRLRWETQYF.

The chain has TRBV11-2 and TRBJ2-7; the D gene is possibly TRBD1 (6 bases). Trimming took 1 base from V and 0 from J, leaving 16 bases between them. CDR3 length: 17 residues. Germline V gene data show CDR1 as SGHAT and CDR2 as FQNNGV. CDR3 sequence: CASSLGRMGQGSYEQYF. The CDR3 DNA reads as TGTGCCAGCAGCTTAGGGAGGATGGGACAAGGCTCCTACGAGCAGTACTTC. Based on the CDR3 plus reference TRBV11-2 and TRBJ2-7, the full variable domain is EAGVAQSPRYKIIEKRQSVAFWCNPISGHATLYWYQQILGQGPKLLIQFQNNGVVDDSQLPKDRFSAERLKGVDSTLKIQPAKLEDSAVYLCASSLGRMGQGSYEQYFGPGTRLTVT.

A few counts support this clonotype. V usage is TRBV20-1 and J usage is TRBJ2-3; D may be TRBD1 (6 bases). Germline CDR1 DFQATT, CDR2 SNEGSKA (reference sequence). CDR3 length: 12 residues. V shed 7 bases and J shed 4 bases, with 12 bases lying between them. CDR3 sequence: CSVPGHADTQYF. The CDR3 region has the DNA TGCAGTGTCCCGGGACACGCAGATACGCAGTATTTT.

This clonotype came up a few times. The chain uses TRBV5-1 and TRBJ2-5; D perhaps matches TRBD2 (6 bases). Germline V gene lookup returns CDR1 SGHRS and CDR2 YFSETQ. This CDR3 comprises 15 residues. The ends were cut back, 1 base at V and 2 bases at J, with 12 bases in the middle. CDR3 residues: CASSLQLAHQETQYF. The CDR3 DNA sequence: TGCGCCAGCAGCTTGCAACTAGCTCATCAAGAGACCCAGTACTTC.

This chain uses TRBV6-2 or TRBV6-3 with TRBJ2-5; 10 positions agree with TRBD2. Germline V gene data show CDR1 as MNHEY and CDR2 as SVGEGT. This CDR3 is built from 14 residues. The trim removed 6 bases at V and 7 bases at J, leaving 8 bases unmatched. As DNA, the CDR3 is TGTGCCAGCAGGAGGCTAGCGGGGGATGTGACCCAGTACTTC. This codes for CASRRLAGDVTQYF.

There are a few counts of this clonotype. The chain is built from TRBV28 and TRBJ2-1, with D perhaps matching TRBD2 (6 bases). The V end was cut by 4 bases, the J end by 6 bases, with 22 bases between. The length of the CDR3 is 17 residues. Germline V CDR1 and CDR2: MDHEN, SYDVKM. The CDR3 DNA reads as TGTGCCAGCAGTTCGCCATCCGGGACTTACCGAATCAATGAGCAGTTCTTC. Translated, it gives CASSSPSGTYRINEQFF.

In this sample, this clonotype turned up many times. CDR3 DNA sequence: TGTGCCAGCAGCCAAGTTACTAGCGGGAGCTACGAGCAGTACTTC. It specifies CASSQVTSGSYEQYF. The rearrangement links TRBV4-2 to TRBJ2-7; 11 bases agree with TRBD2. The trim removed 1 base at V and 3 bases at J, leaving 2 bases unmatched. Per the germline V gene, CDR1 is LGHNA and CDR2 is YNFKEQ. There are 15 residues in the CDR3.

This clonotype was detected a few times. The chain uses TRBV11-2 and TRBJ2-1; 14 bases agree with TRBD2. The V gene end was trimmed by 0 bases and the J gene end by 9 bases; junction bases not matched to a gene: 10. CDR1 is SGHAT and CDR2 is FQNNGV in the germline V gene. This CDR3 comprises 18 residues. Here the CDR3 DNA reads TGTGCCAGCAGCTTAGATCCCCTGACTAGCGGGGGGGATCCTGAGCAGTTCTTC. Translated: CASSLDPLTSGGDPEQFF.

The table lists this clonotype with a few counts. The chain links TRBV20-1 to TRBJ2-5; TRBD2 agrees at 12 bases. V was pared by 6 bases and J by 4 bases, with 9 bases of the junction left unmatched. The CDR3 is 15 amino acids. Germline-derived CDR1 and CDR2 are DFQATT and SNEGSKA (reference sequence). CDR3 DNA: TGCAGTGCCAGCTCTCTAGCGGGAGGGCCAGAGACCCAGTACTTC. Residues: CSASSLAGGPETQYF.

This clonotype was observed a few times. This rearrangement joins TRBV27 to TRBJ2-5; D ambiguous. This CDR3 has 13 amino acids. Per germline, CDR1 MNHEY and CDR2 SMNVEV (reference sequence). The V gene lost 11 bases and the J gene lost 2 bases, with 15 bases spanning the gap. The CDR3, as DNA: TGTGCCCCTCCTCGACAAGGTCAAGAGACCCAGTACTTC. It yields the protein CAPPRQGQETQYF.

Points on this clonotype: Given a much more abundant clone one base away, this may be a read error. The chain recombines TRBV28 with TRBJ1-2, with D possibly matching TRBD1 (5 bases). The CDR3 is made up of 15 amino acids. The germline gives CDR1 MDHEN, CDR2 SYDVKM. The CDR3 bases are TGTGCCAGCAGTATCCGACAGCGAGCTAACTATGGCTGCACCTTC. Protein sequence: CASSIRQRANYGCTF.

The table lists this clonotype with a few counts. The chain uses TRBV20-1 and TRBJ1-1; D is unclear. CDR1 and CDR2 from the germline V gene are DFQATT and SNEGSKA (reference sequence). This CDR3 contains 13 residues. Deletions cut 0 bases from V and 3 bases from J, with 8 bases between. The CDR3 DNA is TGCAGTGCTAGAGAGGAGTTTTACACTGAAGCTTTCTTT. The encoded protein is CSAREEFYTEAFF.

The rearrangement uses TRBV7-9 and TRBJ2-4; D is uncertain. V was shortened by 5 bases and J by 13 bases, with 12 bases between the two germline ends. Germline loops: CDR1 SEHNR, CDR2 FQNEAQ (reference sequence). This CDR3 is 11 amino acids long. CDR3 residues: CASSPLAEQYF. The CDR3 coding sequence is TGTGCCAGCAGCCCCTTGGCAGAGCAGTACTTC. Based on the CDR3 plus reference TRBV7-9 and TRBJ2-4, the full variable domain is DTGVSQNPRHKITKRGQNVTFRCDPISEHNRLYWYRQTLGQGPEFLTYFQNEAQLEKSRLLSDRFSAERPKGSFSTLEIQRTEQGDSAMYLCASSPLAEQYFGAGTRLSVL.

This sequence joins TRBV6-5 and TRBJ2-7, with D perhaps TRBD2 (5 bases). Looked up from germline, CDR1 is MNHEY and CDR2 is SVGAGI. The CDR3 is made up of 13 amino acids. Trimming removed 0 bases at V and 7 bases at J, with 10 bases between. CDR3 amino acids: CASSYSRGNEQYF. The CDR3 nucleotides are TGTGCCAGCAGTTACTCGAGAGGGAATGAGCAGTACTTC.